Detailed here is one TCR beta chain. The sample belongs to a study of blood T cell repertoires in COVID-19. Study information: The United States, Italy and Spain were the sources of the acute and convalescent COVID-19 samples.

As originally analysed: Amplification of reference gene primers was used by the study to estimate nucleated cell counts. The method was immunoSEQ multiplex PCR; TCRdb's version includes in-frame clones alone and lacks a portion of them. For V, J and clone size, that table is used; D and trimming come from the DNA. The data show 160,000 or so clones, with roughly 84% seen just once and 1% to 1.5% held by the top ten. Participants were aged about 18 to 95 years, lived in over 20 US areas, and enrolled virtually. The CDR3 loop spans 14 amino acids. Trimming took off 4 bases at V and 1 base at J, with 9 bases between the two ends. Germline V gene lookup returns CDR1 KGHDR and CDR2 SFDVKD.

Sample: PBMCs or T cells enriched from blood (not recorded which). The rearrangement uses TRBV24-1 and TRBJ1-1, with D tentatively TRBD1 (6 bases). The origin of this receptor is a human donor with acute COVID-19. The donor label of this sample is uncertain. The CDR3 protein is CATSEGAWNTEAFF. The CDR3 region has the DNA TGTGCCACCAGTGAGGGGGCTTGGAACACTGAAGCTTTCTTT.